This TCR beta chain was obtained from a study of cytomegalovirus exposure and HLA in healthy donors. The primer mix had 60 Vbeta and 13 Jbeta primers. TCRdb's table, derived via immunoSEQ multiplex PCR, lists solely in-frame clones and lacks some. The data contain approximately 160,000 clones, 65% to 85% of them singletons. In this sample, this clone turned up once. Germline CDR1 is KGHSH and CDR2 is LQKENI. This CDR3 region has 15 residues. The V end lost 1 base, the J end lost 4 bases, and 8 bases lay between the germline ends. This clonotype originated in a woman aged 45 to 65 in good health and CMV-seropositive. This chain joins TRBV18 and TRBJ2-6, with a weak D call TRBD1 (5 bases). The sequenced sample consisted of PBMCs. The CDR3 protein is CASSPQGQGANVLTF. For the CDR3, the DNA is TGTGCCAGCTCACCACAGGGGCAGGGGGCCAACGTCCTGACTTTC.